These 2 T cell receptor beta chains came from one sample sequenced in a study of cytomegalovirus exposure and HLA in healthy donors. PCR was performed using 60 Vbeta and 13 Jbeta primers. Assay: immunoSEQ multiplex PCR; the TCRdb copy retains only in-frame clones and omits some. The sample contains roughly 130,000 clones, 70% to 80% of which appear only once. Sequenced material: PBMCs. The receptors shown here come from a female donor in good health and CMV-seronegative.

V is TRBV25-1 and J is TRBJ2-5, with D possibly matching TRBD1 (7 bases). The CDR3 spans 16 residues. Germline CDR1 is MGHDK and CDR2 is SYGVNS. Trimming left V 1 base short and J 2 bases short, with 14 bases between. CDR3 amino acids: CASSELGGQNQETQYF. Written as DNA, the CDR3 is TGTGCCAGCAGTGAATTGGGGGGACAGAATCAAGAGACCCAGTACTTC.

This rearrangement joins TRBV7-8 to TRBJ2-1; TRBD2 matches 7 bases. The CDR3 sequence is 15 residues long. The germline V gene encodes CDR1 SGHVS and CDR2 FQNEAQ. V dropped 2 bases and J dropped 4; count of bases not matched to a gene: 5. The CDR3 region has the DNA TGTGCCAGCAGCTTATTCGGCGGGAGATACAATGAGCAGTTCTTC. Its protein product is CASSLFGGRYNEQFF.